These 29 T cell receptor beta chains came from one sample sequenced in a study of tissue T cells after allogeneic stem cell transplantation. Time point here: mouse harvest day 14 after allogeneic transplant. Tail vein injection delivered 10^7 T-cell-depleted bone marrow cells and 10^6 splenic CD5+ T cells. Only in-frame clones appear in the TCRdb table, and some are missing; sequencing was by immunoSEQ multiplex PCR. The data hold approximately 1,500 clones, with under 60% observed a single time. Sequencing was performed on liver tissue. The source is a female BALB/c mouse given C57BL/6 T cells with graft-versus-host disease after an allogeneic hematopoietic cell transplant.

Details on this clone: Gene names are the mouse ones. The observed sequence ends 1 residue before the CDR3 terminus, with the missing tail filled in from the germline J gene. The V and J genes are TRBV3 and TRBJ2-4; D unclear. The V and J ends lost 1 base and 0 bases respectively, with 5 bases between them. CDR3 size: 14 residues. Germline CDR1 SNHLY, CDR2 FYNGKV (reference sequence). CDR3: CASSLGVSQNTLYF. The covered CDR3 bases are TGTGCCAGCAGCTTAGGGGTTAGTCAAAACACCTTGTAC.

Notes on this clone: Mouse names are used for the genes. Read coverage stops 1 residue before the CDR3 terminus; the germline J gene supplies the remainder. V and J are TRBV15 and TRBJ2-3; D may be TRBD1 (5 bases). This CDR3 comprises 14 residues. Germline-derived CDR1 and CDR2 are SGHND and FRSKSL. With 6 bases removed from V and 0 bases from J, the gap between germline ends came to 10 bases. CDR3 bases read: TGTGCCAGCAGGAGGGGATCTAGTGCAGAAACGCTGTAT. It codes for CASRRGSSAETLY. The full CDR3 is CASRRGSSAETLYF.

In the case of this clone: Here the gene names and germline are mouse. The CDR3 extends 1 residue past the end of the read, so its final part is completed from the germline J gene. The chain is built from TRBV1 and TRBJ2-3, with 10 bases lining up with TRBD2. The CDR3 totals 15 residues. The V gene's germline CDR1 is NSQYPW and CDR2 LRSPGD (reference sequence). Germline trimming cut 1 base from V and 6 bases from J; bases unmatched to any gene: 4. CDR3 DNA, as far as it was read: TGCACCTGCAGTGCAGGCTGGGGGGGCGCTGAAACGCTGTAT. Translated: CTCSAGWGGAETLY. The CDR3 reads in full as CTCSAGWGGAETLYF.

This clone is categorized as large (0.1 to 1%). The genes and germline here are from mouse. The read gets to within 1 residue of the CDR3 end, and the germline J gene fills in the rest. The chain has TRBV2 and TRBJ2-7, with 7 bases aligning to TRBD1. The V and J ends lost 4 bases and 0 bases, in that order; junction bases with no gene match: 3. Germline V CDR1 and CDR2: LGHNA, YSYQKL. The CDR3 has 14 residues. The sequenced part of the CDR3 DNA is TGTGCCAGCAGCCCTCGGGACAGCTCCTATGAACAGTAC. Amino acids: CASSPRDSSYEQY. In full, the CDR3 reads CASSPRDSSYEQYF.

A note on this clone: Genes and germline are mouse. The read halts 1 residue ahead of the CDR3 end, with the missing end drawn from the germline J gene. V is TRBV14 and J is TRBJ1-5; no firm D call. CDR1 is SGHDT, CDR2 FRDEAV, per germline. Trimming left V 3 bases short and J 1 base short, with 5 bases between. The CDR3 totals 13 residues. CDR3 DNA, as far as it was read: TGTGCCAGCAGTTCACAAAACAACCAGGCTCCGCTT. Protein: CASSSQNNQAPL. The full CDR3 reads CASSSQNNQAPLF.

On this clone: Gene labels here are mouse ones. The CDR3 end is not reached by the read, which stops 1 residue before it; the germline J gene fills it in. The J gene is TRBJ1-2, the V gene TRBV13-3; perhaps TRBD1 as D (5 bases). V was cut by 2 bases and J by 0 bases, with 8 bases left in between. Germline-derived CDR1 and CDR2 are NNHDY and SYVADS. The CDR3 extends over 14 amino acids. The CDR3 sequence is CASSERTTNSDYTF. CDR3 bases read: TGTGCCAGCAGTGAGAGGACAACAAACTCCGACTACACC.

This clone has a handful of counts. Mouse germline and gene names are used. The DNA ends 1 residue before the CDR3 does, and the rest of the CDR3 is filled in from the germline J gene. The gene calls are TRBV26 and TRBJ2-7, with a weak D call TRBD1 (6 bases). CDR3 length equals 12 residues. The V and J ends lost 6 bases and 4 bases respectively, with 10 bases between them. Germline assignment: CDR1 KGHPV and CDR2 FQNQEV (reference sequence). The CDR3 reads CASSPGQYEQYF. The covered CDR3 bases are TGTGCCAGCAGCCCGGGACAATATGAACAGTAC.

Concerning this clone: Germline and genes: mouse. The CDR3 goes on 1 residue after the read ends, and that part is filled in from the germline J gene. The chain employs TRBV26 and TRBJ2-2; TRBD1 aligns across 9 bases. The CDR3 sequence is 16 residues long. With 3 bases clipped from V and 2 bases from J, the junction kept 4 bases outside the gene matches. The germline V gene encodes CDR1 KGHPV and CDR2 FQNQEV (reference sequence). The sequenced part of the CDR3 DNA is TGTGCCAGCAGTCTCGGGACAGGGAGGAACACCGGGCAGCTCTAC. Amino acid sequence: CASSLGTGRNTGQLY. The full CDR3 sequence reads CASSLGTGRNTGQLYF.

A note on this clone: Genes here carry mouse names. The read finishes 1 residue shy of the CDR3 end, and the germline J gene is used to complete it. The chain uses TRBV16 and TRBJ2-5; maybe TRBD1 (6 bases). Trimming stripped 4 bases from V and 6 bases from J, with 8 bases between. CDR3 length: 12 amino acids. CDR1 and CDR2 (germline): SGHSA, FRNQAP. Partial CDR3 DNA: TGTGCAAGCAGCTCAGGGGCGGACACCCAGTAC. It specifies CASSSGADTQY. Given in full, the CDR3 is CASSSGADTQYF.

In its sample, this clone ranks as large (0.1 to 1%). The gene names given are mouse names. The CDR3 extends 1 residue past the end of the read, so its final part is completed from the germline J gene. This sequence joins TRBV19 and TRBJ1-2; D may be TRBD1 (5 bases). In germline, CDR1 is FNHDT, CDR2 SITEND (reference sequence). Trimming stripped 4 bases from V and 0 bases from J, with 10 bases between. The CDR3 totals 14 residues. Incomplete CDR3 DNA: TGTGCCAGCAGTGGGGGGAGGGCAAACTCCGACTACACC. This codes for CASSGGRANSDYT. The whole CDR3 region reads CASSGGRANSDYTF.

Worth noting for this clone: Germline and genes: mouse. The DNA ends 1 residue before the CDR3 does, and the rest of the CDR3 is filled in from the germline J gene. This chain uses TRBV14 with TRBJ2-1; D unclear. The CDR3 consists of 14 residues. From germline, CDR1 is SGHDT and CDR2 FRDEAV. Trimming took 1 base from V and 3 from J, leaving 8 bases between them. CDR3 sequence reads: CASSFQVLYAEQFF. The DNA read from the CDR3 is TGTGCCAGCAGTTTCCAGGTCCTCTATGCTGAGCAGTTC. The full variable domain, with the rest looked up from reference TRBV14 and TRBJ2-1, is EAGVTQSPRYAVLQEGQAVSFWCDPISGHDTLYWYQQPRDQGPQLLVYFRDEAVIDNSQLPSDRFSAVRPKGTNSTLKIQSAKQGDTATYLCASSFQVLYAEQFFGPGTRLTVL.

Remarks on this clone: Mouse germline and gene names are used. CDR3 residues: CSSRRTGGSAETLYF. CDR3 DNA (partial): TGCTCCAGCAGAAGGACTGGGGGTAGTGCAGAAACGCTGTAT. The chain has TRBV23 and TRBJ2-3; TRBD2, the table's D call, was not compared with the DNA. The read ends 1 residue shy of where the CDR3 ends; the end is completed using the germline J gene. CDR3 length: 15 residues. Germline lookup yields CDR1 KGHTA and CDR2 FQNQQP.

For this clone: These gene names are mouse names. The CDR3 end falls 1 residue outside the read, so it is completed with the germline J gene. This chain links TRBV2 with TRBJ1-2; 9 bases match TRBD1. The CDR3 contains 15 residues. V was clipped by 4 bases and J by 3 bases; unmatched bases: 6. Germline V CDR1 and CDR2: LGHNA, YSYQKL. CDR3 sequence reads: CASSPPGQGHSDYTF. The part of the CDR3 DNA that was read is TGTGCCAGCAGCCCACCGGGACAGGGCCACTCCGACTACACC.

For this clone: Mouse gene names apply. Here the CDR3 reads CASSQGEEQYF. CDR3 DNA, as far as it was read: TGTGCCAGCAGCCAGGGAGAGGAACAGTAC. The chain has TRBV5 and TRBJ2-7; D is unclear. Read coverage stops 1 residue before the CDR3 terminus; the germline J gene supplies the remainder. This CDR3 is built from 11 residues. Trimming took 3 bases from V and 7 from J, leaving 7 bases between them. CDR1 and CDR2 from the germline V gene are LGHNA and YNLKQL (reference sequence).

As regards this clone: The gene names given are mouse names. The read comes to an end 1 residue before the CDR3 does, leaving the germline J gene to fill in the end. V usage is TRBV16 and J usage is TRBJ2-2, with 10 bases lining up with TRBD2. Germline loops: CDR1 SGHSA, CDR2 FRNQAP. The CDR3 runs 16 residues. V was clipped by 3 bases and J by 0 bases; unmatched bases: 1. CDR3 DNA, as far as it was read: TGTGCAAGCAGCTTGACTGGGGGGACAAACACCGGGCAGCTCTAC. Its translation is CASSLTGGTNTGQLY. Given in full, the CDR3 is CASSLTGGTNTGQLYF.

This clone qualifies as large (0.1 to 1%). Genes here carry mouse names. Read coverage stops 1 residue before the CDR3 terminus; the germline J gene supplies the remainder. V and J are TRBV4 and TRBJ1-5; D is unclear. Per germline, CDR1 LGHDT and CDR2 YNNKQL (reference sequence). This CDR3 contains 14 residues. V lost 5 bases and J lost 0, with 8 bases in between. The part of the CDR3 DNA that was read is TGTGCCAGCAGCCGGAAAAATAACAACCAGGCTCCGCTT. It encodes CASSRKNNNQAPL. The whole CDR3 sequence is CASSRKNNNQAPLF.

Details on this clone: Mouse names are used for the genes. From the germline J gene comes the end of the CDR3, since the read stops 1 residue before it. J is TRBJ2-2 and V is TRBV1; D remains ambiguous. The V end was cut by 0 bases, the J end by 6 bases, with 11 bases between. The germline gives CDR1 NSQYPW, CDR2 LRSPGD (reference sequence). The CDR3 consists of 15 residues. The sequenced part of the CDR3 DNA is TGCACCTGCAGTGCAGATCAGAGGGTAGCCGGGCAGCTCTAC. Translation gives CTCSADQRVAGQLY. In full, the CDR3 is CTCSADQRVAGQLYF.

About this clone itself: Any gene name here is a mouse gene name. The read finishes 1 residue shy of the CDR3 end, and the germline J gene is used to complete it. This sequence joins TRBV12-1 and TRBJ2-4; TRBD2 matches 9 bases. This CDR3 has 16 residues. With 0 bases clipped from V and 0 bases from J, the junction kept 3 bases outside the gene matches. Germline CDR1 reads SGHSN; CDR2 reads HYEKVE. The CDR3 DNA, read in part, is TGTGCCAGCTCTCTCCTGGGGGGGGGTAGTCAAAACACCTTGTAC. Its translation: CASSLLGGGSQNTLY. In full, the CDR3 reads CASSLLGGGSQNTLYF.

Worth noting for this clone: Germline and genes here are mouse. The read terminates 1 residue ahead of where the CDR3 ends, so the germline J gene completes it. The J gene is TRBJ1-1, the V gene TRBV16; the D is unclear. The CDR3 contains 11 residues. The V end lost 2 bases, the J end lost 7 bases, and 5 bases lay between the germline ends. Germline CDR1 is SGHSA and CDR2 is FRNQAP. CDR3 residues: CASSLSGEVFF. The sequenced CDR3 bases are TGTGCAAGCAGCTTATCAGGAGAAGTCTTC.

A remark on this clone: Here the gene names and germline are mouse. The CDR3 extends 1 residue past the end of the read, so its final part is completed from the germline J gene. V and J are TRBV26 and TRBJ1-1; the match to TRBD1 covers 9 bases. Germline values: CDR1 KGHPV, CDR2 FQNQEV (reference sequence). The CDR3 loop spans 14 amino acids. V shed 4 bases, J shed 1 base, and the junction held 1 base outside the gene matches. Incomplete CDR3 DNA: TGTGCCAGCAGTCAGGGACAGGGGAACACAGAAGTCTTC. Its translation: CASSQGQGNTEVF. The CDR3, in full, reads CASSQGQGNTEVFF. The full variable domain, in which reference TRBV26 and TRBJ1-1 provide the parts outside the CDR3, is NSKVIQTPRYLVKGQGQKAKMRCIPEKGHPVVFWYQQNKNNEFKFLINFQNQEVLQQIDMTEKRFSAECPSNSPCSLEIQSSEAGDSALYLCASSQGQGNTEVFFGKGTRLTVV.

This clone is deemed large (0.1 to 1%). All gene names here are mouse names. The sequenced part of the CDR3 DNA is TGTGCCAGCAGTAGTTGGGGGTATGAACAGTAC. Its protein product is CASSSWGYEQY. The full CDR3 protein is CASSSWGYEQYF. The chain couples TRBV19 to TRBJ2-7, with D perhaps TRBD2 (6 bases). The read stops 1 residue short of the end of the CDR3; the missing end is completed from the germline J gene. The CDR3 runs to 12 residues. Trimming removed 3 bases at V and 4 bases at J, with 8 bases between. Germline V gene lookup returns CDR1 FNHDT and CDR2 SITEND (reference sequence).

By share, this clone counts as large. The genes are named according to mouse. Read data end 1 residue before the CDR3 end; the end is taken from the germline J gene. This rearrangement joins TRBV26 to TRBJ2-4, with 11 positions matching TRBD2. CDR1 is KGHPV and CDR2 is FQNQEV in the germline V gene (reference sequence). V was clipped by 4 bases and J by 1 base; unmatched bases: 4. There are 16 residues in the CDR3. The CDR3 protein is CASSPGLGERQNTLYF. CDR3 bases read: TGTGCCAGCAGTCCGGGACTGGGGGAACGTCAAAACACCTTGTAC.

Turning to this clone: Gene names are the mouse ones. The CDR3 end is not reached by the read, which stops 1 residue before it; the germline J gene fills it in. The chain links TRBV3 to TRBJ1-5, with TRBD1 as a possible D gene (6 bases). Germline V CDR1 and CDR2: SNHLY, FYNGKV (reference sequence). V gave up 4 bases and J gave up 0 bases, with 10 bases separating them. The CDR3 length is 15 residues. The CDR3 reads CASSWGTFNNQAPLF. Partial CDR3 DNA: TGTGCCAGCAGCTGGGGGACATTTAACAACCAGGCTCCGCTT.

A word on this clone: The gene symbols are mouse symbols. The read terminates 1 residue ahead of where the CDR3 ends, so the germline J gene completes it. This chain joins TRBV2 and TRBJ1-4; D not certain. V shed 1 base and J shed 3 bases, with 3 bases lying between them. Germline CDR1 LGHNA, CDR2 YSYQKL. This CDR3 has 13 residues. The CDR3 DNA, read in part, is TGTGCCAGCAGCCAAGTTCCCAACGAAAGATTATTT. Protein product: CASSQVPNERLF. The complete CDR3 protein is CASSQVPNERLFF. The full variable domain, its missing parts supplied by reference TRBV2 and TRBJ1-4, is DPKIIQKPKYLVAVTGSEKILICEQYLGHNAMYWYRQSAKKPLEFMFSYSYQKLMDNQTASSRFQPQSSKKNHLDLQITALKPDDSATYFCASSQVPNERLFFGHGTKLSVL.

This clone was counted a few times. These gene names are mouse names. The CDR3 end lies 1 residue beyond the end of the read and is filled in from the germline J gene. V usage is TRBV14 and J usage is TRBJ2-5; D is perhaps TRBD2 (7 bases). CDR1 and CDR2 (germline): SGHDT, FRDEAV. Trimming took off 5 bases at V and 8 bases at J, with 18 bases between the two ends. This CDR3 has 14 amino acids. The CDR3 bases that were read are TGTGCCAGCAGCAAACTTGGGGGGCGCGGCACCCAGTAC. This sequence encodes CASSKLGGRGTQY. The whole CDR3 region reads CASSKLGGRGTQYF.

Comment on this clone: Mouse gene names apply. The chain's CDR3 is CASSIVGGLQNTLYF. The covered CDR3 bases are TGTGCCAGCAGTATAGTGGGGGGGCTGCAAAACACCTTGTAC. The chain recombines TRBV19 with TRBJ2-4, with TRBD2 matching 9 bases. The read ends 1 residue before the CDR3 terminus; that terminus is restored from the germline J gene. Germline values: CDR1 FNHDT, CDR2 SITEND (reference sequence). The CDR3 consists of 15 residues. Trimming removed 0 bases from V and 3 bases from J; junction bases left unmatched: 2.

A remark on this clone: Gene names are the mouse ones. The read ends 1 residue before the CDR3 terminus; that terminus is restored from the germline J gene. This chain links TRBV15 with TRBJ1-1; D gene ambiguous. Trimming removed 3 bases at V and 0 bases at J, with 5 bases between. The CDR3 totals 13 residues. The germline V gene encodes CDR1 SGHND and CDR2 FRSKSL. The CDR3 is CASSFNANTEVFF. The covered CDR3 bases are TGTGCCAGCAGTTTTAATGCAAACACAGAAGTCTTC.

Note on this clone: Each gene name is a mouse one. The sequenced CDR3 bases are TGTGCCTGGACCCCTCAGGGGTATGAACAGTAC. Its protein is CAWTPQGYEQY. The entire CDR3 reads CAWTPQGYEQYF. The rearrangement joins TRBV31 to TRBJ2-7; tentatively, D is TRBD1 (6 bases). Read coverage stops 1 residue before the CDR3 terminus; the germline J gene supplies the remainder. Germline CDR1 reads GKSSPN; CDR2 reads SITVG. This CDR3 spans 12 amino acids. V lost 4 bases and J 4 bases, leaving 11 bases between the germline ends.

As regards this clone: Genes and germline come from the mouse. With the read ending 1 residue before the CDR3 end, the germline J gene is used to fill in that end. This chain connects TRBV4 to TRBJ2-7, with 8 bases identical to TRBD2. This CDR3 is 13 amino acids long. Germline V gene data show CDR1 as LGHDT and CDR2 as YNNKQL (reference sequence). After removal of 5 bases from V and 3 bases from J, the junction contained 3 bases not matched to a gene. CDR3 residues: CASSPDWDYEQYF. CDR3 bases read: TGTGCCAGCAGCCCGGACTGGGACTATGAACAGTAC.